Detailed here is one T cell receptor (beta chain). This sample is part of a study of radiotherapy plus CTLA-4 blockade in lung cancer. Assay: immunoSEQ multiplex PCR; the TCRdb copy retains only in-frame clones and omits some. The sample has approximately 50,000 clones, around 88% seen once. Sample: peripheral blood, taken from a patient treated with radiotherapy plus ipilimumab. The receptor was isolated from a human donor with non-small cell lung cancer that progressed on radiotherapy plus ipilimumab. Some clones in this sample may be carry-over from other donors' samples.

The CDR3 loop reads CASGIGTGSYTF. CDR3 sequence (DNA): TGTGCTAGTGGTATCGGGACAGGCAGCTACACCTTC. The chain recombines TRBV12-5 with TRBJ1-2, with 8 bases identical to TRBD1. The germline CDR1 and CDR2 sequences are LGHNT and FRNRAP. The CDR3 covers 12 residues. Trimming cost V 5 bases and J 9 bases; bases outside gene matches: 5.